The 6 T cell receptor beta chains presented below share a single source sample, sequenced in a study of blood T cell repertoires in COVID-19. Measured with immunoSEQ multiplex PCR; TCRdb has only the in-frame clones, and not every one. The sample shows a few hundred thousand clones, 75% to 90% of them seen only once. Sample: PBMCs or T cells enriched from blood (not recorded which). The source of these receptors is a man aged 35 to 55 who had recovered from COVID-19.

This clone has ten or more counts. V gene TRBV4-3 combines with J gene TRBJ1-4, with D possibly TRBD1 on 5 matching bases. Germline V CDR1 and CDR2: LGHNA, YSLEER. The V end lost 3 bases, the J end lost 5 bases, and 10 bases lay between the germline ends. The CDR3 contains 14 residues. CDR3 nucleotide sequence: TGCGCCAGCAGCCAGGGACTAGAAAATGAAAAACTGTTTTTT. Amino acid sequence: CASSQGLENEKLFF.

The chain carries TRBV2 and TRBJ2-7; D not certain. The CDR3 totals 14 residues. Germline assignment: CDR1 SNHLY and CDR2 FYNNEI. V lost 3 bases and J 3 bases, leaving 12 bases between the germline ends. The CDR3 nucleotides are TGTGCCAGCAGTGATCAGGCCACTGACTACGAGCAGTACTTC. Translating gives CASSDQATDYEQYF.

The gene calls are TRBV6-5 and TRBJ2-2, with D uncertain. V lost 6 bases and J lost 1, with 9 bases in between. The CDR3 length is 14 residues. CDR1 and CDR2 from the germline V gene are MNHEY and SVGAGI. CDR3 sequence: CASRTYRNTGELFF. The CDR3 nucleotides read TGTGCCAGCAGAACCTACAGGAACACCGGGGAGCTGTTTTTT.

The chain combines TRBV5-6 with TRBJ2-7, with TRBD1 identical over 9 bases. With 5 bases clipped from V and 3 bases from J, the junction kept 12 bases outside the gene matches. The V gene's germline CDR1 is SGHDT and CDR2 YYEEEE. This CDR3 is 16 amino acids long. The CDR3 nucleotides read TGTGCCAGCAGTCCAACGGGACAGGGTCTCTACTACGAGCAGTACTTC. It translates to CASSPTGQGLYYEQYF. Variable domain in full (rest from reference TRBV5-6 and TRBJ2-7): DAGVTQSPTHLIKTRGQQVTLRCSPKSGHDTVSWYQQALGQGPQFIFQYYEEEERQRGNFPDRFSGHQFPNYSSELNVNALLLGDSALYLCASSPTGQGLYYEQYFGPGTRLTVT.

The rearrangement joins TRBV28 to TRBJ1-1; TRBD1 agrees at 8 bases. The V and J ends lost 5 bases and 0 bases, in that order; junction bases with no gene match: 11. The CDR3 runs 17 residues. The germline V gene encodes CDR1 MDHEN and CDR2 SYDVKM. CDR3 region: CASSLPPGTGMNTEAFF. The DNA for the CDR3 is TGTGCCAGCAGTCTCCCCCCCGGGACAGGTATGAACACTGAAGCTTTCTTT.

The chain carries TRBV6-1 and TRBJ1-1; TRBD1 is a possible D gene (5 bases). This CDR3 is 15 amino acids long. Germline CDR1 is MNHNS and CDR2 is SASEGT. The V end was cut by 2 bases, the J end by 0 bases, with 10 bases between. The chain's CDR3 is CASSERGILNTEAFF. The CDR3 coding sequence is TGTGCCAGCAGTGAACGGGGGATCCTGAACACTGAAGCTTTCTTT.